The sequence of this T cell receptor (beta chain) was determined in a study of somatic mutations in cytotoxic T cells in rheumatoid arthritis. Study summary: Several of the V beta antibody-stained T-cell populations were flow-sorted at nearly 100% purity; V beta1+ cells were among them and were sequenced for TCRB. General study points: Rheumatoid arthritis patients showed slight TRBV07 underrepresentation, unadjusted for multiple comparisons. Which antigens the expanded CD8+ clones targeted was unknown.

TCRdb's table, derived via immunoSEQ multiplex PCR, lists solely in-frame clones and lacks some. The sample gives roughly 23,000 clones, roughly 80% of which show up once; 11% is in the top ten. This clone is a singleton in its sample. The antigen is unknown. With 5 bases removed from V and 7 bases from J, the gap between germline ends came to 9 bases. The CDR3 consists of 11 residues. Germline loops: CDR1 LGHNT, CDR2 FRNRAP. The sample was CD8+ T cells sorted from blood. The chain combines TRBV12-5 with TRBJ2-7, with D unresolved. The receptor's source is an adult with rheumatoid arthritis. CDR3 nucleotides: TGTGCTAGTGGTCTGTTCGGGGAGCAGTACTTC. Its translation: CASGLFGEQYF.